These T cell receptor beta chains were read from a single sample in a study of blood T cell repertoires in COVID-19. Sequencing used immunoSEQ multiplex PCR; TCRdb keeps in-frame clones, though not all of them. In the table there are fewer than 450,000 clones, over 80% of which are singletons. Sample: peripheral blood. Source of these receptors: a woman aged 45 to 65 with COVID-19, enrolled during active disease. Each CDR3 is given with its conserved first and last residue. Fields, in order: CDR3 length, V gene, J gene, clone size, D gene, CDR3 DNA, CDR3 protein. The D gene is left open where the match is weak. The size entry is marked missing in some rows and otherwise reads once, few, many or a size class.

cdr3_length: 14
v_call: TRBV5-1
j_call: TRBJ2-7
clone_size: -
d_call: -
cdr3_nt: TGCGCCAGCAGCTTACAGACCAGCTCCTACGAGCAGTACTTC
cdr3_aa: CASSLQTSSYEQYF

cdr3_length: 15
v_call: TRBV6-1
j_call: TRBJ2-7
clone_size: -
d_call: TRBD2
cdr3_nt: TGTGCCAGCAGTGAAGAGAGCGGGAGAGGACACGAGCAGTACTTC
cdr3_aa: CASSEESGRGHEQYF

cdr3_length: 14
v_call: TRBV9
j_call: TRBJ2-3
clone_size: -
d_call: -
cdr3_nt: TGTGCCAGCACCCGCGCCCCCACCACAGATACGCAGTATTTT
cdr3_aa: CASTRAPTTDTQYF

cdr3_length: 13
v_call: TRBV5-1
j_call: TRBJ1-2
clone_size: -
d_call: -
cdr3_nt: TGCGCCAGCAGCACTGAATCTAACTATGGCTACACCTTC
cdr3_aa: CASSTESNYGYTF

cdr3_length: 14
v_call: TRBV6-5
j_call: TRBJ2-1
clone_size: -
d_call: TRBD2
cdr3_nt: TGTGCCACCAAGGTGGGACTAGCTTACAATGAGCAGTTCTTC
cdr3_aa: CATKVGLAYNEQFF

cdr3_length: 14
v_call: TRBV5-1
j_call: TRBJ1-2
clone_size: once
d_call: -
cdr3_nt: TGCGCCAGCAGTCTGGCATTGGGGGCCTGGGGCTACACCTTC
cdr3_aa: CASSLALGAWGYTF

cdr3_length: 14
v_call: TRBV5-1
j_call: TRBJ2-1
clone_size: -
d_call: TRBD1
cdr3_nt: TGCGCCAGCAGCCAATGGACAGGGAATAATGAGCAGTTCTTC
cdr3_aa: CASSQWTGNNEQFF

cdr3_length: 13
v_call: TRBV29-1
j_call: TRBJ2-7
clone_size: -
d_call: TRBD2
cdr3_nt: TGCAGCGTTGTGGGACTAACTCGCTACGAGCAGTACTTC
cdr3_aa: CSVVGLTRYEQYF

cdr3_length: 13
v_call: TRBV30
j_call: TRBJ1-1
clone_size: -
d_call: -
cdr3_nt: TGTGCCTCACAACCTCAGGGAAACACTGAAGCTTTCTTT
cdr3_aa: CASQPQGNTEAFF

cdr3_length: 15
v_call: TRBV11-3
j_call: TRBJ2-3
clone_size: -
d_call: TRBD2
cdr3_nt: TGTGCCAGCAGCCAACGAGCGGGAGTTTCAGATACGCAGTATTTT
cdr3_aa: CASSQRAGVSDTQYF

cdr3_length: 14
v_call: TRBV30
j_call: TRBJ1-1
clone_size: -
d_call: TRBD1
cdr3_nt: TGTGCCTTGAAACAGGACAGGGGTGTCACTGAAGCTTTCTTT
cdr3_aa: CALKQDRGVTEAFF

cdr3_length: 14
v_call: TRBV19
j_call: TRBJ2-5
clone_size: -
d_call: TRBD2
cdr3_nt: TGTGCCAGTATGAGGACTAGCGGGAGTAGGACCCAGTACTTC
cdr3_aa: CASMRTSGSRTQYF

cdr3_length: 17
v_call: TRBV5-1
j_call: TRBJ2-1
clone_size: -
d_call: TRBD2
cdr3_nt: TGCGCCAGCAGCCCGGTGGGACTAGCGGCTTCCTACAATGAGCAGTTCTTC
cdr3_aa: CASSPVGLAASYNEQFF

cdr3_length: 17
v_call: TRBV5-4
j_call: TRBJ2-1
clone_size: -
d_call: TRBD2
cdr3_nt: TGTGCCAGCAGCTTGCGTCGGATAGCGGGAGGGCCAACTGAGCAGTTCTTC
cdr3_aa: CASSLRRIAGGPTEQFF

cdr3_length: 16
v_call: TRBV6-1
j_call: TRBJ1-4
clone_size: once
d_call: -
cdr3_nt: TGTGCCAGCAGTGCGGGTCAAATGGGAACTAATGAAAAACTGTTTTTT
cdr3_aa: CASSAGQMGTNEKLFF

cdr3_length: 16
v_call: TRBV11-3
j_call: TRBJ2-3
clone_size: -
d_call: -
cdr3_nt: TGTGCCAGCAGCTTAGACGGCGCCTCCCCGGGGGATACGCAGTATTTT
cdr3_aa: CASSLDGASPGDTQYF